This section outlines one T cell receptor beta chain sequence together with its context. The data stem from a study of control samples from healthy donors and cancer patients. Sequencing used immunoSEQ multiplex PCR; TCRdb keeps in-frame clones, though not all of them. Of 98,000 or so clones listed, about 80% were seen once; the top ten hold roughly 10%. The germline V gene encodes CDR1 LNHNV and CDR2 YYDKDF (reference sequence). This CDR3 has 17 residues. Trimming took 3 bases from V and 5 from J; bases not matched to a gene: 10. The sequenced sample consisted of blood. This receptor was identified in a woman younger than 45 in good health. The chain carries TRBV15 and TRBJ2-5; 12 bases map to TRBD2. The CDR3 reads CATSSGASGGAFETQYF. The CDR3 DNA sequence: TGTGCCACCAGCAGTGGAGCTAGCGGGGGGGCCTTTGAGACCCAGTACTTC.